Given below is one TCR beta chain in context. Its cognate antigen is unknown. Per germline, CDR1 KGHDR and CDR2 SFDVKD. The V and J ends lost 0 bases and 5 bases respectively, with 19 bases between them. The CDR3 spans 18 residues. Sample treatment: some 20 received Ad26.COV2.S at low or high dose, single or two shots; several received placebo; per-sample allocation not given. On day 63 after the first injection, vaccine and placebo recipients gave samples. Aged 18-55 years, donor was enrolled in Boston in about 2020. This sample is drawn from a study of Ad26.COV2.S vaccination and SARS-CoV-2 variants. The method was immunoSEQ multiplex PCR; TCRdb's version includes in-frame clones alone and lacks a portion of them. Of hundreds of thousands of clones listed, more than 70% are singletons. The study's findings and limits: Breadth of non-spike TCRs did not differ between vaccinees and placebo recipients.

This sequence joins TRBV24-1 and TRBJ1-5, with TRBD1 as a possible D gene (5 bases). The clonotype comes from a person aged 18 to 65 who received the Ad26.COV2.S COVID-19 vaccine or a placebo. The sample consisted of peripheral blood, taken in a trial of Ad26.COV2.S vaccine versus placebo. CDR3 sequence: CATSDLGKTPGSYQPQHF. Here the CDR3 DNA reads TGTGCCACCAGTGATTTGGGGAAAACTCCAGGGTCTTATCAGCCCCAGCATTTT.